The rows below give T cell receptor beta chains drawn from one sample of a study of T cells in Graves' hyperthyroidism and ophthalmopathy. TCRdb re-called the multiplex PCR reads with MiXCR, one entry per CDR3 protein. This table holds 250,000 to 300,000 distinct CDR3 sequences, 12% to 15% found once. The sample taken for sequencing was blood. Receptor source: a woman aged 40-49 years with Graves' hyperthyroidism. CDR3s include the opening cysteine and the closing phenylalanine or tryptophan. Each record gives: V gene, D gene, J gene, clone size, CDR3 DNA, CDR3 protein. A D gene is named only where the DNA matches it firmly. Some rows mark clone size as missing; the rest say once, few, many or name a class of expanded clone.

V: TRBV6-1
D: .
J: TRBJ2-7
size: many
DNA: TGTGCCAGCAGGGAGCTGGGACGGCGCTACGAGCAGTACTTC
CDR3: CASRELGRRYEQYF

V: TRBV20-1
D: TRBD1
J: TRBJ1-1
size: many
DNA: TGCAGTGCTCCACATCGGACAGGGACTGAAGCTTTCTTT
CDR3: CSAPHRTGTEAFF

V: TRBV4-2
D: .
J: TRBJ2-7
size: many
DNA: TGTGCCAGCAGCCAAACTAGTTTCTACGAGCAGTACTTC
CDR3: CASSQTSFYEQYF

V: TRBV29-1
D: .
J: TRBJ2-5
size: few
DNA: TGCAGCGCGGAGACAGCACAAGAGACCCAGTACTTC
CDR3: CSAETAQETQYF

V: TRBV6-2/TRBV6-3
D: .
J: TRBJ1-5
size: many
DNA: TGTGCCAGCAGTACAGGGAGGCGCCAGCCCCAGCATTTT
CDR3: CASSTGRRQPQHF

V: TRBV5-1
D: .
J: TRBJ2-2
size: many
DNA: TGCGCCAGCAGCTTGGGCAGGCTGAACACCGGGGAGCTGTTTTTT
CDR3: CASSLGRLNTGELFF

V: TRBV10-3
D: TRBD2
J: TRBJ2-1
size: .
DNA: TGTGCCATCAGGGCTAGCGGGGACCTCAATGAGCAGTTCTTC
CDR3: CAIRASGDLNEQFF

V: TRBV6-5
D: TRBD2
J: TRBJ2-3
size: few
DNA: TGTGCCAGCAGTTACCTCGGAGCGGGAGGGGATACGCAGTATTTT
CDR3: CASSYLGAGGDTQYF

V: TRBV29-1
D: .
J: TRBJ2-7
size: many
DNA: TGCAGCTATGGGACGTCTCCCACTTACGAGCAGTACTTC
CDR3: CSYGTSPTYEQYF

V: TRBV6-1
D: .
J: TRBJ1-5
size: many
DNA: TGTGCCAGCAGACAGGATAGCAATCAGCCCCAGCATTTT
CDR3: CASRQDSNQPQHF

V: TRBV6-1
D: TRBD1
J: TRBJ1-5
size: .
DNA: TGTGCCAGCAGACCTCGGGACAGGGGCAATCAGCCCCAGCATTTT
CDR3: CASRPRDRGNQPQHF

V: TRBV7-6
D: .
J: TRBJ2-7
size: many
DNA: TGTGCCAGCAGCTTAGCGGTGACGAGCGAGCAGTACTTC
CDR3: CASSLAVTSEQYF

V: TRBV2
D: .
J: TRBJ2-1
size: many
DNA: TGTGCCAGTGACGCCCTAGCGTCCTCCTACAATGAGCAGTTCTTC
CDR3: CASDALASSYNEQFF

V: TRBV2
D: .
J: TRBJ2-7
size: many
DNA: TGTGCCAGCACGCCAAATTACGAGCAGTACTTC
CDR3: CASTPNYEQYF

V: TRBV12-3/TRBV12-4
D: TRBD1
J: TRBJ2-1
size: many
DNA: TGTGCCAGTTTAACCGGGACAGGGAATAGCAATGAGCAGTTCTTC
CDR3: CASLTGTGNSNEQFF

V: TRBV5-1
D: .
J: TRBJ2-7
size: many
DNA: TGCGCCAGCAGCTTGGGTTGGGGTGAGCAGTACTTC
CDR3: CASSLGWGEQYF

V: TRBV20-1
D: .
J: TRBJ1-5
size: many
DNA: TGCAGTGCTGTCAAGACAGAGTATAGCAATCAGCCCCAGCATTTT
CDR3: CSAVKTEYSNQPQHF